The source of this T cell receptor beta chain is a study of circulating and synovial CD4+ cells in juvenile arthritis. Measured with immunoSEQ multiplex PCR; TCRdb has only the in-frame clones, and not every one. The repertoire has tens of thousands of clones, over 85% of them found once; the top ten carry about 3%. This TCR was recovered from a human donor with juvenile idiopathic arthritis. Sequenced input: CD4+ T cells from blood.

The CDR3 DNA reads TGTGCCAGCAGCTTAACCGGGACAGGGGGAGTGGGGAATGGCTACACCTTC. It yields the protein CASSLTGTGGVGNGYTF. The rearrangement uses TRBV7-8 and TRBJ1-2, with 11 bases aligning to TRBD1. CDR1 is SGHVS and CDR2 is FQNEAQ in the germline V gene. The J segment lost 6 bases and the V segment lost 2 bases, leaving 11 bases of the junction unmatched. The CDR3 length is 17 residues.